A selection of T cell receptor beta chains follows, all from one sample in a study of blood T cell repertoires in COVID-19. Sequenced by immunoSEQ multiplex PCR; TCRdb stores in-frame clones only, minus some. The data show over 90,000 clones, approximately 86% seen once. The specimen sequenced was peripheral blood. The receptors were sampled from a man aged 50 to 60 with active or convalescent COVID-19. Each CDR3 is given with its conserved first and last residue. The D gene is left open where the match is weak. Some rows mark clone size as missing; the rest say once, few, many or name a class of expanded clone.

CDR3aa	CDR3nt	abundance	d_gene	len	j_gene	v_gene
CASSIAGSSAGELFF	TGTGCCAGTAGTATAGCAGGGTCGTCGGCCGGGGAGCTGTTTTTT	NA	NA	15	TRBJ2-2	TRBV19
CASSVGEETQYF	TGTGCCAGCAGTGTCGGGGAAGAGACCCAGTACTTC	few	NA	12	TRBJ2-5	TRBV2
CASSQEEGSTQYF	TGCGCCAGCAGCCAAGAAGAAGGGAGTACGCAGTATTTT	NA	NA	13	TRBJ2-3	TRBV4-3
CASSLQTGNGNTIYF	TGTGCCAGCAGCTTACAGACAGGGAATGGAAACACCATATATTTT	NA	TRBD1	15	TRBJ1-3	TRBV11-2
CASWMTEDSYEQYF	TGTGCCAGTTGGATGACAGAAGATTCCTACGAGCAGTACTTC	NA	NA	14	TRBJ2-7	TRBV27
CASSQEMLDSGNEKLFF	TGCGCCAGCAGCCAAGAAATGTTAGACTCTGGTAATGAAAAACTGTTTTTT	NA	NA	17	TRBJ1-4	TRBV4-3
CASGGQGDYSGNTIYF	TGTGCCAGCGGGGGACAGGGGGATTACTCTGGAAACACCATATATTTT	NA	TRBD1	16	TRBJ1-3	TRBV6-6
CASNDRAPDTQYF	TGTGCCAGCAATGACAGGGCCCCAGATACGCAGTATTTT	NA	TRBD1	13	TRBJ2-3	TRBV2
CASRSPAGGTQYF	TGTGCCAGCAGATCCCCGGCGGGGGGTACGCAGTATTTT	NA	TRBD2	13	TRBJ2-3	TRBV6-5
CSATGQGNEKLFF	TGCAGCGCAACGGGACAGGGAAATGAAAAACTGTTTTTT	NA	TRBD1	13	TRBJ1-4	TRBV29-1
CSATRDSPLHF	TGCAGTGCTACCAGGGATTCACCCCTCCACTTT	once	NA	11	TRBJ1-6	TRBV20-1
CASSFSQGGPGELFF	TGCGCCAGCAGCTTTTCACAGGGGGGCCCCGGGGAGCTGTTTTTT	NA	TRBD1	15	TRBJ2-2	TRBV5-1
CASRNTGKSNEKLFF	TGTGCCAGCAGGAATACAGGGAAAAGTAATGAAAAACTGTTTTTT	NA	NA	15	TRBJ1-4	TRBV6-6
CASSGGGAVDEQFF	TGCGCCAGCAGTGGTGGGGGGGCCGTCGATGAGCAGTTCTTC	NA	NA	14	TRBJ2-1	TRBV10-1
CASSVSGTGNNQPQHF	TGTGCCAGCAGCGTATCCGGGACAGGAAACAATCAGCCCCAGCATTTT	NA	TRBD1	16	TRBJ1-5	TRBV5-6
CASSGQGYQPQHF	TGTGCCAGCAGTGGACAGGGATATCAGCCCCAGCATTTT	NA	TRBD1	13	TRBJ1-5	TRBV7-2
CASRRENEQYF	TGTGCCAGTCGCAGGGAAAACGAGCAGTACTTC	NA	NA	11	TRBJ2-7	TRBV18
CASSFLGQGEGGYTF	TGTGCCAGCAGTTTTCTGGGACAGGGAGAGGGTGGCTACACCTTC	NA	TRBD1	15	TRBJ1-2	TRBV7-6
CASSVGTYEAFF	TGTGCCAGCAGTGTTGGGACATACGAAGCTTTCTTT	NA	NA	12	TRBJ1-1	TRBV12-3/TRBV12-4
CASSLTGGTDTQYF	TGTGCCAGCAGCTTGACAGGGGGCACAGATACGCAGTATTTT	NA	TRBD1	14	TRBJ2-3	TRBV7-9